The rows below give T cell receptor beta chains drawn from one sample of a study of OX40 agonist ivuxolimab in advanced cancers. Repertoires were generated with immunoSEQ multiplex PCR, while TCRdb's copy carries only in-frame clones and drops some. The sample has 70,000 to 85,000 clones; around 81% are singletons. Material: CD4+ or CD8+ T cells sorted from blood, obtained in a trial of the OX40 agonist ivuxolimab. All receptors come from an adult with an advanced solid tumor such as melanoma, head and neck, liver or kidney cancer. The CDR3 runs from the conserved cysteine through the conserved F or W. D genes are given only for firm matches. The listing skips clone size in some rows; elsewhere it reads once, few, many or a size class.

d_call	v_call	j_call	clone_size	cdr3_aa	cdr3_nt
NA	TRBV2	TRBJ1-4	NA	CADSRDATNEKLFF	TGTGCCGACAGCAGGGACGCAACTAATGAAAAACTGTTTTTT
TRBD1	TRBV4-3	TRBJ2-3	NA	CASSRTGDPDTQYF	TGCGCCAGCAGCCGAACAGGGGACCCAGATACGCAGTATTTT
NA	TRBV19	TRBJ2-3	NA	CASSMGYVRGTDTQYF	TGTGCCAGCAGTATGGGGTACGTCAGGGGCACAGATACGCAGTATTTT
NA	TRBV6-1	TRBJ2-3	once	CASSFGGLDTQYF	TGTGCCAGCAGTTTTGGGGGCCTAGATACGCAGTATTTT
TRBD1	TRBV5-5	TRBJ2-7	few	CASSLGQGANEQYF	TGTGCCAGCAGCTTGGGACAGGGGGCCAACGAGCAGTACTTC
NA	TRBV2	TRBJ1-1	NA	CASRLGFRENTEAFF	TGTGCCAGCAGGCTAGGGTTCCGGGAGAACACTGAAGCTTTCTTT
TRBD1	TRBV6-6	TRBJ1-2	NA	CASRGTGRNYGYTF	TGTGCCAGCAGAGGGACAGGGCGGAACTATGGCTACACCTTC
NA	TRBV29-1	TRBJ2-5	NA	CSVIRARDMETQYF	TGCAGCGTTATAAGGGCGCGGGATATGGAGACCCAGTACTTC
TRBD1	TRBV5-1	TRBJ2-1	NA	CASSQGQGLGEQFF	TGCGCCAGCAGCCAGGGACAGGGACTGGGTGAGCAGTTCTTC
TRBD1	TRBV7-3	TRBJ2-3	NA	CASSLYPTGGPDTQYF	TGTGCCAGCAGCTTATACCCGACAGGGGGCCCAGATACGCAGTATTTT
TRBD2	TRBV28	TRBJ2-7	once	CASSSPGGSHYEQYF	TGTGCCAGCAGTTCACCCGGGGGGAGCCACTACGAGCAGTACTTC
NA	TRBV19	TRBJ2-1	NA	CASSSKQNNEQFF	TGTGCCAGTAGTAGTAAGCAGAACAATGAGCAGTTCTTC
NA	TRBV9	TRBJ2-7	once	CASSVGAGLEKRYF	TGTGCCAGCAGCGTAGGTGCGGGACTGGAAAAGAGGTACTTC
TRBD2	TRBV9	TRBJ2-2	NA	CASSERLAGNTGELFF	TGTGCCAGCAGCGAACGACTAGCGGGGAACACCGGGGAGCTGTTTTTT
TRBD2	TRBV28	TRBJ2-3	NA	CASSLAGGDTQYF	TGTGCCAGCAGTTTGGCGGGGGGGGATACGCAGTATTTT
NA	TRBV11-3	TRBJ2-3	NA	CASSKDTTDTQYF	TGTGCCAGCAGCAAAGACACCACAGATACGCAGTATTTT
TRBD2	TRBV27	TRBJ2-7	NA	CASSPSTSFYEQYF	TGTGCCAGCAGTCCCTCGACTAGCTTCTACGAGCAGTACTTC
NA	TRBV7-6	TRBJ2-5	NA	CASSLVQIKQETQYF	TGTGCCAGCAGCTTAGTCCAGATAAAGCAAGAGACCCAGTACTTC
TRBD1	TRBV29-1	TRBJ1-3	NA	CSARTGSSGNTIYF	TGCAGCGCGCGGACAGGATCCTCTGGAAACACCATATATTTT
TRBD2	TRBV18	TRBJ2-1	NA	CASPTPFTGRAVNEQFF	TGTGCCAGCCCAACCCCCTTTACCGGGAGGGCCGTAAATGAGCAGTTCTTC
TRBD1	TRBV5-1	TRBJ2-5	NA	CASSSRGQGRGETQYF	TGCGCCAGCAGCTCCCGTGGACAGGGGAGGGGAGAGACCCAGTACTTC
TRBD1	TRBV19	TRBJ2-7	NA	CASGTGTGGGEQYF	TGTGCCAGCGGAACCGGGACAGGGGGGGGTGAGCAGTACTTC
TRBD1	TRBV4-2	TRBJ1-2	NA	CASSQGSGGGYGYTF	TGTGCCAGCAGCCAAGGTTCAGGGGGCGGCTATGGCTACACCTTC
NA	TRBV7-8	TRBJ1-2	NA	CASRSGGAGYGYTF	TGTGCCAGCCGGAGTGGCGGCGCCGGGTATGGCTACACCTTC
NA	TRBV27	TRBJ2-4	NA	CASSLGTKNIQYF	TGTGCCAGCAGTCTAGGGACGAAAAACATTCAGTACTTC
NA	TRBV5-1	TRBJ2-7	NA	CASSLAMDKYEQYF	TGCGCCAGCAGCTTGGCCATGGACAAGTACGAGCAGTACTTC
NA	TRBV11-2	TRBJ2-3	NA	CASSLVSLAGTDTQYF	TGTGCCAGCAGCTTAGTTTCGCTAGCAGGCACAGATACGCAGTATTTT
NA	TRBV27	TRBJ2-1	NA	CASSYPGEMNEQFF	TGTGCCAGCAGTTACCCAGGGGAGATGAATGAGCAGTTCTTC
TRBD1	TRBV5-4	TRBJ1-2	NA	CASSHKMRTGRGYTF	TGTGCCAGCAGCCACAAAATGCGGACAGGGCGCGGCTACACCTTC
NA	TRBV7-2	TRBJ2-1	NA	CASSLGSGPYNEQFF	TGTGCCAGCAGCTTAGGTAGCGGACCGTACAATGAGCAGTTCTTC
TRBD2	TRBV19	TRBJ2-2	NA	CASSTPPGGGGGELFF	TGTGCCAGTAGTACCCCCCCCGGGGGGGGCGGCGGGGAGCTGTTTTTT
NA	TRBV27	TRBJ2-5	NA	CASSFVTGTPGETQYF	TGTGCCAGCAGTTTTGTAACCGGGACCCCGGGGGAGACCCAGTACTTC
TRBD2	TRBV11-3	TRBJ2-1	NA	CASSLFPSGGADNEQFF	TGTGCCAGCAGCTTATTTCCTAGCGGGGGGGCAGACAATGAGCAGTTCTTC